This T cell receptor beta chain was recovered during a study of blood T cell repertoires in COVID-19. Study-wide background: The United States, Italy and Spain provided the acute and convalescent COVID-19 samples. In each case, the material was cDNA or gDNA derived from T cells, B-cell-depleted T cells, or PBMCs.

In the source study's methods: Reference gene primer amplification gave nucleated cell count estimates. Sequenced by immunoSEQ multiplex PCR; TCRdb stores in-frame clones only, minus some. V, J and clone size are taken as reported in that table, and D and trimming were inferred from the DNA itself. The sample consists of about 4,300 clones, approximately 82% of them appearing once. The origin of this receptor is a human donor with active or convalescent COVID-19. The donor label of this sample is uncertain. The specimen sequenced was peripheral blood.

The chain's CDR3 is CASSPPGVFGEQFF. The CDR3 DNA is TGTGCCAGCAGCCCGCCGGGTGTCTTCGGTGAGCAGTTCTTC. The chain recombines TRBV13 with TRBJ2-1; D is undetermined. V was trimmed by 5 bases and J by 9 bases, leaving 17 bases between them. The CDR3 length is 14 residues. Germline V gene data show CDR1 as PRHDT and CDR2 as FYEKMQ (reference sequence).